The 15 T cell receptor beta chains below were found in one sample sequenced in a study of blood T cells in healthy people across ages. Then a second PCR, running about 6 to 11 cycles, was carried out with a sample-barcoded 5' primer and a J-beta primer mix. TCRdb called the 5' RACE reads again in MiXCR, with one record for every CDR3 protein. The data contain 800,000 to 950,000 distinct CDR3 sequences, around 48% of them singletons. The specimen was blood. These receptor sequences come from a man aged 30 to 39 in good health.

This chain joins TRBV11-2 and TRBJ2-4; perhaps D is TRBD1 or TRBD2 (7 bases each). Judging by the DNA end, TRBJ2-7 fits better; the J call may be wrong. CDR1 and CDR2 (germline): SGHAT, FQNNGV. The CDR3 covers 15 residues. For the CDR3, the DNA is TGTGCCAGCAGCTTACGGGCAGGGGGGGGATACGAGCAGTACTTC. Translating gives CASSLRAGGGYEQYF.

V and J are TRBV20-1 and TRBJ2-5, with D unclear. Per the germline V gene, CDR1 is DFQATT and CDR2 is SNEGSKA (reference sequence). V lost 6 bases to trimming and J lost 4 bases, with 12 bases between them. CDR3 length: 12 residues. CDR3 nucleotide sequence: TGCAGTGCCAGTCTTACGGGAGAGACCCAGTACTTC. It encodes CSASLTGETQYF.

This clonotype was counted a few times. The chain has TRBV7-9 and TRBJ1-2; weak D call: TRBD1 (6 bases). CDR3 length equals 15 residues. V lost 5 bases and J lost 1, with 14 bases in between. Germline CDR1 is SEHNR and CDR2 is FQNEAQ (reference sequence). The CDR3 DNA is TGTGCCAGCAGCGACCGGGACACTCTTAACTATGGCTACACCTTC. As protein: CASSDRDTLNYGYTF.

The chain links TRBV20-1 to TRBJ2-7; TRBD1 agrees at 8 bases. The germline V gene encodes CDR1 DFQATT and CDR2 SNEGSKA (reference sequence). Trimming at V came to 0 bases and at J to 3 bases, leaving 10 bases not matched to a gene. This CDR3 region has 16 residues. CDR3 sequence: CSARDPDRGPNYEQYF. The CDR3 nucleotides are TGCAGTGCTAGAGACCCCGACAGGGGCCCCAACTACGAGCAGTACTTC.

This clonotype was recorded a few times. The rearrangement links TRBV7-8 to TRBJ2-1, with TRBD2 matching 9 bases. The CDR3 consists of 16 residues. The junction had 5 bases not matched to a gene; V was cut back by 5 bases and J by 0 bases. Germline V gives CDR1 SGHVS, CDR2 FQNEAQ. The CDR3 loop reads CASSPAGGSSYNEQFF. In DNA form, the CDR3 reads TGTGCCAGCAGCCCGGCGGGGGGGAGCTCCTACAATGAGCAGTTCTTC.

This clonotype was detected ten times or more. Here the CDR3 DNA reads TGTGCCAGTAAGACCCGGGACAGCGAATTCCGTGAAAAACTGTTTTTT. Amino acid sequence: CASKTRDSEFREKLFF. J is TRBJ1-4 and V is TRBV9; 7 positions agree with TRBD1. Germline loops: CDR1 SGDLS, CDR2 YYNGEE. Losses at the gene ends were 8 bases for V and 7 bases for J; bases not matched to a gene: 17. There are 16 residues in the CDR3.

DNA for the CDR3: TGCAGTGCTAGAGACGTCAGGGGTGAGAATTCACCCCTCCACTTT. Protein: CSARDVRGENSPLHF. This sequence joins TRBV20-1 and TRBJ1-6, with a possible D match to TRBD1 (6 bases). The CDR3 sequence is 15 residues long. Trimming removed 0 bases from V and 7 bases from J, with 13 bases in between. CDR1 and CDR2 (germline): DFQATT, SNEGSKA (reference sequence).

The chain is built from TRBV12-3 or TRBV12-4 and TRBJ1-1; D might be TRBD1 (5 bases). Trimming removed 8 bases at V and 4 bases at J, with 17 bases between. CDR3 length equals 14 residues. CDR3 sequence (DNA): TGTGCCAGCGGGCACCAGGGAGTAGGCACTGAAGCTTTCTTT. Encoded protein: CASGHQGVGTEAFF.

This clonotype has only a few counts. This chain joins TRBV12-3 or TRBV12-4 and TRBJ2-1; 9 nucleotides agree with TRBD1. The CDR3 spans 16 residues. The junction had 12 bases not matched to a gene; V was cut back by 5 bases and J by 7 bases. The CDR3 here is CASSPIRDRAGNEQFF. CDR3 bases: TGTGCCAGCAGTCCCATTCGGGACAGGGCGGGGAATGAGCAGTTCTTC.

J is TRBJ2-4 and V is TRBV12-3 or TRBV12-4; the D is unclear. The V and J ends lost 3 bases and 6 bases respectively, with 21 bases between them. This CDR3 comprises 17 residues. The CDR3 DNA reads TGTGCCAGCAGTTTCGCGACTCCAGCCCTTTTAGGAAACATTCAGTACTTC. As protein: CASSFATPALLGNIQYF.

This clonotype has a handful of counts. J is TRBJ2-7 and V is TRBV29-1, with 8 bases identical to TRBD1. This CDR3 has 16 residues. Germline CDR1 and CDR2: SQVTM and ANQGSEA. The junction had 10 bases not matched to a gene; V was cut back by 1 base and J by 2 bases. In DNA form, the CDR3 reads TGCAGCGTTGAAGGTAACCTGGGGACAGGAGCCTACGAGCAGTACTTC. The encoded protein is CSVEGNLGTGAYEQYF.

The CDR3 nucleotides are TGTGCCAGCAGCATCGGACTAAACAATGAGCAGTTCTTC. Translation: CASSIGLNNEQFF. The chain combines TRBV11-2 with TRBJ2-1; D possibly corresponds to TRBD2 (6 bases). V was trimmed by 5 bases and J by 5 bases, leaving 10 bases between them. CDR1 is SGHAT and CDR2 is FQNNGV in the germline V gene. The CDR3 contains 13 residues.

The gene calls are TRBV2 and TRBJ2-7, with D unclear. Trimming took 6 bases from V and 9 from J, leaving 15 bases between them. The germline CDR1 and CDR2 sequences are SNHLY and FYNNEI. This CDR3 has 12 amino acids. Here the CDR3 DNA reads TGTGCCAGCAGAGGGTCTTATGCAGGGCAGTACTTC. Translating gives CASRGSYAGQYF.

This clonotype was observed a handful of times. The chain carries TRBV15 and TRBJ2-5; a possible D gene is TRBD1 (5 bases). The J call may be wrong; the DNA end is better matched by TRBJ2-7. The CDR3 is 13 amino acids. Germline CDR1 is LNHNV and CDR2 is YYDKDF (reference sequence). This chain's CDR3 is CATSRDYQGEQYF. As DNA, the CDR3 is TGTGCCACCAGCAGAGATTATCAGGGCGAGCAGTACTTC.

The CDR3 is CASSPSVTIEQYF. The CDR3 DNA sequence: TGCGCCAGCAGCCCCTCGGTCACTATTGAGCAGTACTTC. The rearrangement links TRBV5-1 to TRBJ2-7; D gene unclear. Trimming removed 4 bases at V and 7 bases at J, with 15 bases between. Looked up from germline, CDR1 is SGHRS and CDR2 is YFSETQ. The CDR3 contains 13 residues.